This T cell receptor (beta chain) appears in the sequencing data of a study of T cells expressing NK-cell markers. Study in general: One of eight sequenced donors was HCMV-seronegative; the other seven were seropositive.

Details on this clonotype: Its antigen is still unknown.

Study observations and caveats: Nothing established the HCMV specificity of expanded NKG2C+ T cell clones. These clonotypes also led the CD3+CD56-NKG2C+ fraction in a few donors.

The CDR3 consists of 18 residues. Germline CDR1 and CDR2: SGHAT and FQNNGV. TCR beta libraries carry UMIs added by 5'RACE template switching. TCRdb reprocessed the 5' RACE reads, keeping one entry per CDR3 protein, no DNA. Its table records 250,000 to 300,000 distinct CDR3 sequences. The sequenced sample was blood T cells: a sorted CD56 or NKG2C T cell subset, CD4+ or CD8+ T cells, or bulk PBMC T cells (not recorded which). The chain combines TRBV11-2 with TRBJ2-1; TCRdb designates TRBD2, a call that cannot be tested without DNA. The origin of this receptor is a man aged 18 to 30 in good health. This chain's CDR3 is CASSPQSGLAGDYNEQFF.